What follows are 15 T cell receptor beta chains derived from one specimen sequenced in a study of blood T cell repertoires in COVID-19. TCRdb's table, derived via immunoSEQ multiplex PCR, lists solely in-frame clones and lacks some. The sample records some 150,000 clones, 75% to 85% being singletons. The sample was peripheral blood. The receptor source for this set is a man between 60 and 70 years old with acute or convalescent COVID-19.

The chain joins TRBV6-2 or TRBV6-3 to TRBJ2-3; no clear D gene. Germline V gene lookup returns CDR1 MNHEY and CDR2 SVGEGT. Trimming pared 7 bases from V and 14 bases from J, leaving 19 bases between. This CDR3 has 12 residues. This CDR3 is CASTPNVQQRYF. CDR3 DNA sequence: TGTGCCAGCACCCCAAACGTACAACAGAGGTATTTT.

The table lists this clone with a few counts. The genes are TRBV5-1 and TRBJ1-4, with 8 bases matching TRBD1. The CDR3 spans 17 residues. The germline V gene has CDR1 SGHRS and CDR2 YFSETQ. Losses at the gene ends were 4 bases for V and 3 bases for J; bases not matched to a gene: 11. The chain's CDR3 is CASSPQSGGGSNEKLFF. The CDR3 region has the DNA TGCGCCAGCAGCCCGCAATCAGGGGGCGGATCTAATGAAAAACTGTTTTTT.

The chain joins TRBV5-6 to TRBJ1-6; TRBD1 matches at 9 bases. This CDR3 region has 15 residues. Germline CDR1 and CDR2: SGHDT and YYEEEE. The trim removed 3 bases at V and 13 bases at J, leaving 11 bases unmatched. In DNA form, the CDR3 reads TGTGCCAGCAGCTGGCGGGACAGGGACTCGTCTCCCCTCCACTTT. It is translated as CASSWRDRDSSPLHF.

The rearrangement links TRBV19 to TRBJ2-7; 7 nucleotides align to TRBD1. The junction had 9 bases not matched to a gene; V was cut back by 10 bases and J by 0 bases. CDR1 and CDR2 (germline): LNHDA, SQIVND (reference sequence). The CDR3 sequence is 14 residues long. The CDR3 here is CATTGTASSYEQYF. Here the CDR3 DNA reads TGTGCCACTACCGGGACAGCCAGCTCCTACGAGCAGTACTTC.

The gene calls are TRBV3-1 (or the pseudogene TRBV3-2) and TRBJ1-6; 10 bases are a match to TRBD1. This CDR3 is 15 amino acids long. J was trimmed by 9 bases and V by 3 bases; bases with no gene match: 5. CDR1 LGHDT and CDR2 YNNKEL come from the germline V gene (reference sequence). The CDR3 coding sequence is TGTGCCAGCAGCCAGGGACAGGGGACGAGTTCACCCCTCCACTTT. Translated, it gives CASSQGQGTSSPLHF.

This chain connects TRBV3-1 (or the pseudogene TRBV3-2) to TRBJ1-6; D unresolved. The CDR3 is 15 residues long. In germline, CDR1 is LGHDT, CDR2 YNNKEL (reference sequence). V dropped 0 bases and J dropped 12 bases, with 15 bases sitting between them. CDR3 amino acids: CASSQDRVRSLPLHF. The CDR3, as DNA: TGTGCCAGCAGCCAAGATAGAGTTAGATCTCTACCCCTCCACTTT.

The V and J genes are TRBV11-2 and TRBJ2-7, with 7 nucleotides matching TRBD1. The germline V gene has CDR1 SGHAT and CDR2 FQNNGV. The CDR3 consists of 14 residues. V lost 9 bases, J lost 6 bases, and 14 bases stayed unmatched. CDR3 residues: CASLLPGTAGEQYF. DNA of the CDR3: TGTGCCAGTCTACTACCCGGGACAGCTGGCGAGCAGTACTTC.

The CDR3 reads CASTTMGLAGFNEQYF. CDR3 nucleotides: TGTGCCAGCACCACAATGGGACTAGCGGGCTTTAACGAGCAGTACTTC. The V call is TRBV7-9, the J call TRBJ2-7, with TRBD2 matching 12 bases. Per germline, CDR1 SEHNR and CDR2 FQNEAQ (reference sequence). This CDR3 is 16 amino acids long. V shed 7 bases and J 5 bases; nucleotides not matched to a gene: 12.

J is TRBJ2-3 and V is TRBV5-4; TRBD1 agrees at 9 bases. V was clipped by 3 bases and J by 6 bases; unmatched bases: 8. Germline CDR1 SGHNT, CDR2 YYREEE (reference sequence). This CDR3 has 15 amino acids. The chain's CDR3 is CASSYGQGRADTQYF. CDR3 bases: TGTGCCAGCAGCTATGGACAGGGGAGGGCCGATACGCAGTATTTT.

There are a few counts of this clone. The rearrangement joins TRBV19 to TRBJ1-2; TRBD1 agrees at 7 bases. The junction had 8 bases not matched to a gene; V was cut back by 8 bases and J by 8 bases. Germline CDR1 is LNHDA and CDR2 is SQIVND (reference sequence). This CDR3 contains 12 residues. CDR3 bases: TGTGCCAGTGATGACAGGGCGGAAGGCTACACCTTC. This encodes CASDDRAEGYTF.

This chain uses TRBV5-5 with TRBJ1-4; weak D call: TRBD1 (6 bases). Trimming left V 0 bases short and J 4 bases short, with 10 bases between. From germline, CDR1 is SGHKS and CDR2 YYEKEE (reference sequence). The CDR3 is 15 amino acids. In nucleotides, the CDR3 is TGTGCCAGCAGCTTGGCGGCAGGGGTTAATGAAAAACTGTTTTTT. Amino acid sequence: CASSLAAGVNEKLFF.

J is TRBJ1-1 and V is TRBV6-2 or TRBV6-3; D not resolved. V dropped 2 bases and J dropped 0 bases, with 10 bases sitting between them. Germline CDR1 MNHEY, CDR2 SVGEGT. The CDR3 has 15 amino acids. The CDR3 loop is CASSYRQSLNTEAFF. The CDR3 DNA follows: TGTGCCAGCAGTTACCGACAAAGTTTGAACACTGAAGCTTTCTTT.

The chain recombines TRBV7-2 with TRBJ2-2; TRBD2 agrees at 7 bases. Germline lookup yields CDR1 SGHTA and CDR2 FQGNSA. This CDR3 region has 14 residues. The V gene end was trimmed by 3 bases and the J gene end by 6 bases; junction bases not matched to a gene: 4. This chain's CDR3 is CASSFSSGAGELFF. The CDR3 coding sequence is TGTGCCAGCAGCTTTTCGAGCGGGGCCGGGGAGCTGTTTTTT.

This chain links TRBV30 with TRBJ1-5, with no clear D. This CDR3 is 13 amino acids long. Trimming pared 1 base from V and 0 bases from J, leaving 4 bases between. Germline CDR1 and CDR2: GTSNPN and SVGIG (reference sequence). The CDR3 DNA reads TGTGCCTGGAGTGCCAGTAGCAATCAGCCCCAGCATTTT. It codes for CAWSASSNQPQHF.

The rearrangement uses TRBV6-4 and TRBJ2-1; the match to TRBD2 covers 11 bases. V dropped 5 bases and J dropped 2; count of bases not matched to a gene: 2. Germline V gene sequence: CDR1 MRHNA, CDR2 SNTAGT. This CDR3 has 15 amino acids. CDR3 in amino acids: CASSSLAGAYNEQFF. CDR3 bases: TGTGCCAGCAGTTCACTAGCGGGAGCCTACAATGAGCAGTTCTTC.